Listed here is a single T cell receptor beta chain. There is no known antigen for this receptor. The sample holds no much larger clone one base away, and base qualities are not on file. The library was built by means of the immunoSEQ multiplex PCR assay. Sourced from immuneACCESS, this table was stored by TCRdb with only in-frame sequences that have V and J called. A share of the clones is absent; for the studies checked, an unresolved V gene accounts for under half, and the remainder has no known explanation. The sample includes about 54,000 clones, with more than 65% observed a single time. The ten most abundant clones make up 3.2% of the sample. Focal radiation therapy combined with CTLA-4 blockade (ipilimumab) was tested in patients with chemo-refractory metastatic non-small-cell lung cancer. The data were taken from a study of radiotherapy plus CTLA-4 blockade in lung cancer (dated by TCRdb to the late 2010s). For context, the study as a whole: Objective responses occurred in around 19% of enrolled patients, and 30% to 35% achieved disease control.

The CDR3 holds 13 amino acids from the cysteine to the phenylalanine. Just the 39-base CDR3 DNA is kept, in frame starting at base 1. The germline V gene specifies MDHEN as CDR1 and SYDVKM as CDR2. V is clipped by 1 base and J by 5 bases, and the sequence between their germline boundaries is 8 bases long. What the research found in general, with its limitations: Early dynamic changes in blood T cell clones, together with increased serum interferon-beta after radiation, were reported as the strongest predictors of response. After treatment with radiotherapy and ipilimumab, TCR clones that originated in tumors expanded in peripheral blood.

The sample consisted of peripheral blood, taken from a patient treated with radiotherapy plus ipilimumab. The TCR was taken from a human donor with non-small cell lung cancer who had a partial response to radiotherapy plus ipilimumab. The receptor chain draws on TRBV28 and TRBJ2-5; the D gene remains uncertain. The DNA sequence is given as TGTGCCAGCAGTTTATTGTATTCGGAGACCCAGTACTTC. It is translated as CASSLLYSETQYF.